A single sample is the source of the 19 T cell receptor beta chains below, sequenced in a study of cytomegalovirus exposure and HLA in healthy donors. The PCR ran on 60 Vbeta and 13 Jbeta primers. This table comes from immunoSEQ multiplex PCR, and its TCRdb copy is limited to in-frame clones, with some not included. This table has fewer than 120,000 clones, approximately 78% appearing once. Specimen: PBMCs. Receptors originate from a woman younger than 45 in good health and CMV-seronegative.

In nucleotides, the CDR3 is TGTGCCAGCTCACCTATCCGCCAGGACACCGGGGAGCTGTTTTTT. This translates into CASSPIRQDTGELFF. This sequence joins TRBV18 and TRBJ2-2; D gene ambiguous. Germline CDR1 KGHSH, CDR2 LQKENI. V dropped 3 bases and J dropped 3 bases, with 11 bases sitting between them. This CDR3 is 15 amino acids long.

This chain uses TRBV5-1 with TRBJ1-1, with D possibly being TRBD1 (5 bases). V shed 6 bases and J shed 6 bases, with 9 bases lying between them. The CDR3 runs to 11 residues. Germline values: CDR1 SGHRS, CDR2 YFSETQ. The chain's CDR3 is CASNAGPEAFF. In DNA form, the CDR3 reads TGCGCCAGCAACGCAGGGCCTGAAGCTTTCTTT.

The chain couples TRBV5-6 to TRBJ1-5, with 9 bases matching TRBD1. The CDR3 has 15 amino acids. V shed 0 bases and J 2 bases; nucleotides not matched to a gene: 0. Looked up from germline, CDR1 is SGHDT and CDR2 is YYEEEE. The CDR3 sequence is CASSLGTGGNQPQHF. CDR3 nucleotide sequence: TGTGCCAGCAGCTTGGGGACAGGGGGCAATCAGCCCCAGCATTTT. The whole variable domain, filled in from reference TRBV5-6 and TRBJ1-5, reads DAGVTQSPTHLIKTRGQQVTLRCSPKSGHDTVSWYQQALGQGPQFIFQYYEEEERQRGNFPDRFSGHQFPNYSSELNVNALLLGDSALYLCASSLGTGGNQPQHFGDGTRLSIL.

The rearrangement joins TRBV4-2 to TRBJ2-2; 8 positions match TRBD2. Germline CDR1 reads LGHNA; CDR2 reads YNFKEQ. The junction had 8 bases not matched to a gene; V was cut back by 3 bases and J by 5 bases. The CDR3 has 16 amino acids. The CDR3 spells CASSQGERESTGELFF. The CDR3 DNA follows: TGTGCCAGCAGCCAGGGAGAGCGGGAGTCTACCGGGGAGCTGTTTTTT.

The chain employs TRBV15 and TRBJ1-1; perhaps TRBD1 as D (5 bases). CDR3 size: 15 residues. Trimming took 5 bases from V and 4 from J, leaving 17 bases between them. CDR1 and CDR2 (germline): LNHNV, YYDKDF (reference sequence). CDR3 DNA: TGTGCCACCAGCCAAGGGGAAGGGGCGAGCACTGAAGCTTTCTTT. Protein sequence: CATSQGEGASTEAFF. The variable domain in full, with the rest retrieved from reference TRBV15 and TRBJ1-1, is DAMVIQNPRYQVTQFGKPVTLSCSQTLNHNVMYWYQQKSSQAPKLLFHYYDKDFNNEADTPDNFQSRRPNTSFCFLDIRSPGLGDTAMYLCATSQGEGASTEAFFGQGTRLTVV.

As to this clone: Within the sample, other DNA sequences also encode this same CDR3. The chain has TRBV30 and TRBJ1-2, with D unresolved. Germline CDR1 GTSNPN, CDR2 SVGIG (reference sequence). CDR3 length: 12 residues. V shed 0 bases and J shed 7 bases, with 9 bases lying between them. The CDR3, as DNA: TGTGCCTGGAGTGTACTGGGAGGTGGCTACACCTTC. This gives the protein CAWSVLGGGYTF.

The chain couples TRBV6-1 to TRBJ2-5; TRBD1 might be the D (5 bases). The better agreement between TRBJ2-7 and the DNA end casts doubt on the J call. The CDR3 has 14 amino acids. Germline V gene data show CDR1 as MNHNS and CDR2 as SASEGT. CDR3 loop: CASSESGYSYEQYF. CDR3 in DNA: TGTGCCAGCAGTGAATCAGGGTATTCCTACGAGCAGTACTTC.

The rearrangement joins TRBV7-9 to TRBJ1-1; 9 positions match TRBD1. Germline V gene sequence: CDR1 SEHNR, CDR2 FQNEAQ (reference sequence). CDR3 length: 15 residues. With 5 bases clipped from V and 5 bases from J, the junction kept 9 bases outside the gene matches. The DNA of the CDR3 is TGTGCCAGCAGCAAGATACAGGGGGCGCGAACTGAAGCTTTCTTT. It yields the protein CASSKIQGARTEAFF. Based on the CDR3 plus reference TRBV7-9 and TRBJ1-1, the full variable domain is DTGVSQNPRHKITKRGQNVTFRCDPISEHNRLYWYRQTLGQGPEFLTYFQNEAQLEKSRLLSDRFSAERPKGSFSTLEIQRTEQGDSAMYLCASSKIQGARTEAFFGQGTRLTVV.

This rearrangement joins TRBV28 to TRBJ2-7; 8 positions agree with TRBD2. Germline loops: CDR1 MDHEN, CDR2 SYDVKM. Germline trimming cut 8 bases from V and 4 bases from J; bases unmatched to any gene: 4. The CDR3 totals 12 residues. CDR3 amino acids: CASGAGGYEQYF. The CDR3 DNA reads TGTGCCAGCGGTGCGGGAGGATACGAGCAGTACTTC.

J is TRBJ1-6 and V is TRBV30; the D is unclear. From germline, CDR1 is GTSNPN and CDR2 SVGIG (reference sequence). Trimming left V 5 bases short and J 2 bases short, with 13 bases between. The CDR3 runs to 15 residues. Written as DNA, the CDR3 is TGTGCCTGGCTCCCGGGGTGGCCCTATAATTCACCCCTCCACTTT. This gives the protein CAWLPGWPYNSPLHF.

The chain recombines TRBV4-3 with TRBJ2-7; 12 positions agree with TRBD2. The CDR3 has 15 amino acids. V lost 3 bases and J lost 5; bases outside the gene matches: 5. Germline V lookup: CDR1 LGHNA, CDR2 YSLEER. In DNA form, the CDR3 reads TGCGCCAGCAGCCACCGGACTAGCGGGGTCGACGAGCAGTACTTC. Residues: CASSHRTSGVDEQYF.

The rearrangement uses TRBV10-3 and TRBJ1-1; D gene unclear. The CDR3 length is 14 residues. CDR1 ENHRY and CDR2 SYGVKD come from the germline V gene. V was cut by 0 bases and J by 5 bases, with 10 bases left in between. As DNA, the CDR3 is TGTGCCATCAGTGAGTCGAGTATCTCGACTGAAGCTTTCTTT. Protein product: CAISESSISTEAFF.

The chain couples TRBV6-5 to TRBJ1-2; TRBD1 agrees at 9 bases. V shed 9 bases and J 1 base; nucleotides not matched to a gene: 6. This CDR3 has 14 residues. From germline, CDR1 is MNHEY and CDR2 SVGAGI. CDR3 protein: CASGAGQGNYGYTF. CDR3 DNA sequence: TGTGCCAGTGGGGCGGGACAGGGTAACTATGGCTACACCTTC.

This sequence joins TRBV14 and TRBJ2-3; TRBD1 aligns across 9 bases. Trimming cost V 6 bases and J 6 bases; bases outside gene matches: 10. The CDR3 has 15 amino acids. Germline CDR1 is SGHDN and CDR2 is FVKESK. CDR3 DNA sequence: TGTGCCAGCAGGCCAATCGGGACAGGGATGGATACGCAGTATTTT. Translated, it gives CASRPIGTGMDTQYF. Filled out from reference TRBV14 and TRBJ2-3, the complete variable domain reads EAGVTQFPSHSVIEKGQTVTLRCDPISGHDNLYWYRRVMGKEIKFLLHFVKESKQDESGMPNNRFLAERTGGTYSTLKVQPAELEDSGVYFCASRPIGTGMDTQYFGPGTRLTVL.

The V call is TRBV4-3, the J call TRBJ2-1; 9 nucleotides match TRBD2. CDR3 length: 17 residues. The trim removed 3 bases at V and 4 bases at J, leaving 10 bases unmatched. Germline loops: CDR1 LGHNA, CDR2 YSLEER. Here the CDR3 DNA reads TGCGCCAGCAGCCAGGACGGGCTAGCGGGACCTTACAATGAGCAGTTCTTC. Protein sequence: CASSQDGLAGPYNEQFF.

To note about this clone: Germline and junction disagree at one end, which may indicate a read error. In DNA form, the CDR3 reads TGCGCCAGCAGCTTTCAGGGTGCGCTGTGGTTC. Protein sequence: CASSFQGALWF. The genes are TRBV5-1 and TRBJ2-7, with D possibly being TRBD1 (5 bases). In germline, CDR1 is SGHRS, CDR2 YFSETQ. CDR3 size: 11 residues.

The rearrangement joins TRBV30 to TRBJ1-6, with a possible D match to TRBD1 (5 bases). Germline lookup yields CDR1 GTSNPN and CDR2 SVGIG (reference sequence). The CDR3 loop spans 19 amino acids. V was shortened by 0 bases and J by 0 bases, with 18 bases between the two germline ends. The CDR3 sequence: CAWSVPTGPFRSYNSPLHF. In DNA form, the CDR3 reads TGTGCCTGGAGTGTACCTACAGGCCCCTTTCGCTCCTATAATTCACCCCTCCACTTT.

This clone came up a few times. In nucleotides, the CDR3 is TGTGCCAGCAGTAGTACGAGGAATAGCAATCAGCCCCAGCATTTT. Its protein product is CASSSTRNSNQPQHF. V gene TRBV7-8 combines with J gene TRBJ1-5; no firm D call. The V end lost 6 bases, the J end lost 0 bases, and 12 bases lay between the germline ends. The CDR3 sequence is 15 residues long. Germline V CDR1 and CDR2: SGHVS, FQNEAQ.

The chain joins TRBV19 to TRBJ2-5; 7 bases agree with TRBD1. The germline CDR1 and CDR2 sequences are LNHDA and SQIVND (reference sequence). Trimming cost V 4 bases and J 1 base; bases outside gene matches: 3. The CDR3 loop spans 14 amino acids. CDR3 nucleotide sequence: TGTGCCAGTAGTAACGACAGGGCCCAAGAGACCCAGTACTTC. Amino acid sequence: CASSNDRAQETQYF.